This T cell receptor beta chain was recorded in a study of technical replicates of blood from several donors. The table came from immunoSEQ multiplex PCR; TCRdb's copy has only in-frame clones and leaves some out. The table shows roughly 100,000 clones, with 96% occurring only once. This clone has a single count. This CDR3 is 11 amino acids long. CDR1 and CDR2 (germline): MNHNY, SVGAGI (reference sequence). Trimming pared 5 bases from V and 8 bases from J, leaving 6 bases between. This clonotype was sampled from a human donor in good health. The sequenced sample consisted of T cells isolated from PBMCs. The chain has TRBV6-6 and TRBJ2-2, with a weak D call TRBD2 (5 bases). The CDR3 nucleotides read TGTGCCAGCAGTCCGGGGGGGGAGCTGTTTTTT. It specifies CASSPGGELFF.